This is a list of T cell receptor beta chains from one sample in a study of T cell responses to AZD1222 COVID-19 vaccine. Sequenced by immunoSEQ multiplex PCR; TCRdb stores in-frame clones only, minus some. The data contain about 140,000 clones, 93% of them singletons. Here the sequenced sample was peripheral blood, taken after recovery from COVID-19. These TCRs come from an adult who had recovered from COVID-19. Each CDR3 is given with its conserved first and last residue. Fields, in order: clone size, J gene, V gene, D gene, CDR3 length, CDR3 protein, CDR3 DNA. D genes are given only for firm matches. Size values are once, few and many counts, or a class for expanded clones, and some rows have none.

clone size: .
J gene: TRBJ2-2
V gene: TRBV5-1
D gene: TRBD2
CDR3 length: 17
CDR3 protein: CASSLVASGFNTGELFF
CDR3 DNA: TGCGCCAGCAGCTTGGTGGCTAGCGGGTTCAACACCGGGGAGCTGTTTTTT

clone size: .
J gene: TRBJ2-1
V gene: TRBV11-2
D gene: .
CDR3 length: 15
CDR3 protein: CASSPAGGSYNEQFF
CDR3 DNA: TGTGCCAGCAGTCCGGCAGGAGGCTCCTACAATGAGCAGTTCTTC

clone size: .
J gene: TRBJ2-7
V gene: TRBV19
D gene: .
CDR3 length: 13
CDR3 protein: CASSFDISYEQYF
CDR3 DNA: TGTGCCAGTAGTTTCGACATTTCCTACGAGCAGTACTTC

clone size: .
J gene: TRBJ1-4
V gene: TRBV28
D gene: .
CDR3 length: 12
CDR3 protein: CASSLKGEKLFF
CDR3 DNA: TGTGCCAGCAGTTTAAAAGGCGAAAAACTGTTTTTT

clone size: .
J gene: TRBJ2-5
V gene: TRBV7-8
D gene: .
CDR3 length: 15
CDR3 protein: CASSVGPQSEETQYF
CDR3 DNA: TGTGCCAGCAGCGTCGGGCCCCAGAGCGAAGAGACCCAGTACTTC

clone size: .
J gene: TRBJ2-7
V gene: TRBV18
D gene: TRBD1
CDR3 length: 13
CDR3 protein: CASSLGQTYEQYF
CDR3 DNA: TGTGCCAGCTCACTGGGACAGACCTACGAGCAGTACTTC

clone size: .
J gene: TRBJ2-3
V gene: TRBV27
D gene: TRBD1
CDR3 length: 15
CDR3 protein: CASSPRDRGTDTQYF
CDR3 DNA: TGTGCCAGCAGTCCCCGGGACAGGGGGACAGATACGCAGTATTTT

clone size: .
J gene: TRBJ2-5
V gene: TRBV28
D gene: .
CDR3 length: 13
CDR3 protein: CASSSGDQETQYF
CDR3 DNA: TGTGCCAGCAGTTCCGGGGACCAAGAGACCCAGTACTTC

clone size: .
J gene: TRBJ1-4
V gene: TRBV7-9
D gene: TRBD1
CDR3 length: 14
CDR3 protein: CASSPGQGFEKLFF
CDR3 DNA: TGTGCCAGCAGCCCGGGACAGGGCTTTGAAAAACTGTTTTTT

clone size: few
J gene: TRBJ1-2
V gene: TRBV28
D gene: .
CDR3 length: 14
CDR3 protein: CASVSRALRVGYTF
CDR3 DNA: TGTGCCAGCGTATCCCGGGCCCTCAGGGTCGGCTACACCTTC

clone size: .
J gene: TRBJ2-2
V gene: TRBV28
D gene: TRBD1
CDR3 length: 15
CDR3 protein: CASGSTGKYTGELFF
CDR3 DNA: TGTGCCAGCGGATCGACAGGGAAATACACCGGGGAGCTGTTTTTT

clone size: few
J gene: TRBJ2-2
V gene: TRBV9
D gene: .
CDR3 length: 14
CDR3 protein: CASSVDIRARELFF
CDR3 DNA: TGTGCCAGCAGCGTCGATATTCGAGCCAGGGAGCTGTTTTTT

clone size: .
J gene: TRBJ2-7
V gene: TRBV6-5
D gene: TRBD2
CDR3 length: 14
CDR3 protein: CASSYGAGGREQYF
CDR3 DNA: TGTGCCAGCAGTTACGGGGCCGGCGGGAGGGAGCAGTACTTC

clone size: .
J gene: TRBJ1-1
V gene: TRBV28
D gene: TRBD1
CDR3 length: 14
CDR3 protein: CASCTGGVNTEAFF
CDR3 DNA: TGTGCCAGCTGTACAGGGGGCGTCAACACTGAAGCTTTCTTT

clone size: .
J gene: TRBJ1-5
V gene: TRBV5-1
D gene: .
CDR3 length: 15
CDR3 protein: CASSLTPYSNQPQHF
CDR3 DNA: TGCGCCAGCAGCCTGACTCCCTATAGCAATCAGCCCCAGCATTTT

clone size: .
J gene: TRBJ2-5
V gene: TRBV20-1
D gene: .
CDR3 length: 11
CDR3 protein: CSAPYTETQYF
CDR3 DNA: TGCAGTGCTCCGTACACGGAGACCCAGTACTTC

clone size: .
J gene: TRBJ2-7
V gene: TRBV27
D gene: TRBD2
CDR3 length: 16
CDR3 protein: CASSPRDGGRVYEQYF
CDR3 DNA: TGTGCCAGCAGTCCCCGGGATGGCGGGAGGGTCTACGAGCAGTACTTC

clone size: .
J gene: TRBJ2-1
V gene: TRBV19
D gene: .
CDR3 length: 15
CDR3 protein: CASSISLNQMNEQFF
CDR3 DNA: TGTGCCAGTAGTATATCACTAAACCAAATGAATGAGCAGTTCTTC

clone size: .
J gene: TRBJ1-2
V gene: TRBV9
D gene: .
CDR3 length: 13
CDR3 protein: CASSQAGVHGYTF
CDR3 DNA: TGTGCCAGCAGCCAAGCTGGGGTCCACGGCTACACCTTC

clone size: .
J gene: TRBJ1-6
V gene: TRBV10-2
D gene: .
CDR3 length: 14
CDR3 protein: CASSEVGGNSPLHF
CDR3 DNA: TGCGCCAGCAGTGAGGTAGGGGGAAATTCACCCCTCCACTTT

clone size: .
J gene: TRBJ2-7
V gene: TRBV5-4
D gene: .
CDR3 length: 14
CDR3 protein: CASSFRGGPYEQYF
CDR3 DNA: TGTGCCAGCAGCTTCCGCGGCGGTCCCTACGAGCAGTACTTC

clone size: .
J gene: TRBJ2-6
V gene: TRBV28
D gene: .
CDR3 length: 18
CDR3 protein: CASSFPGAYSSGANVLTF
CDR3 DNA: TGTGCCAGCAGTTTCCCCGGTGCCTATAGCTCTGGGGCCAACGTCCTGACTTTC

clone size: .
J gene: TRBJ2-1
V gene: TRBV12-5
D gene: TRBD2
CDR3 length: 21
CDR3 protein: CASGLVQVGTSGTVKGGEQFF
CDR3 DNA: TGTGCTAGTGGTTTGGTACAAGTGGGGACTAGCGGCACCGTTAAGGGGGGTGAGCAGTTCTTC

clone size: .
J gene: TRBJ2-7
V gene: TRBV19
D gene: TRBD2
CDR3 length: 13
CDR3 protein: CASSNGGNYEQYF
CDR3 DNA: TGTGCCAGTAGTAACGGGGGGAACTACGAGCAGTACTTC

clone size: .
J gene: TRBJ2-1
V gene: TRBV13
D gene: .
CDR3 length: 12
CDR3 protein: CASSQGRNEQFF
CDR3 DNA: TGTGCCAGCAGCCAGGGTAGAAATGAGCAGTTCTTC

clone size: .
J gene: TRBJ1-2
V gene: TRBV6-1
D gene: .
CDR3 length: 15
CDR3 protein: CASSETKTPRDGYTF
CDR3 DNA: TGTGCCAGCAGTGAAACGAAGACACCACGAGATGGCTACACCTTC

clone size: .
J gene: TRBJ1-5
V gene: TRBV19
D gene: TRBD1
CDR3 length: 14
CDR3 protein: CASSKTGFDQPQHF
CDR3 DNA: TGTGCCAGTAGTAAGACAGGGTTTGATCAGCCCCAGCATTTT

clone size: .
J gene: TRBJ2-7
V gene: TRBV7-8
D gene: TRBD2
CDR3 length: 15
CDR3 protein: CASSHGLAASYEQYF
CDR3 DNA: TGTGCCAGCAGCCACGGACTAGCGGCATCCTACGAGCAGTACTTC

clone size: .
J gene: TRBJ2-7
V gene: TRBV18
D gene: .
CDR3 length: 15
CDR3 protein: CASSRQDSHRSEQYF
CDR3 DNA: TGTGCCAGCTCTCGCCAGGACAGCCATCGCAGCGAGCAGTACTTC

clone size: .
J gene: TRBJ2-5
V gene: TRBV27
D gene: TRBD1
CDR3 length: 15
CDR3 protein: CASSLSRDRAETQYF
CDR3 DNA: TGTGCCAGCAGTTTATCCCGAGACAGGGCTGAGACCCAGTACTTC

clone size: .
J gene: TRBJ1-1
V gene: TRBV14
D gene: .
CDR3 length: 16
CDR3 protein: CASSPPREGPRTEAFF
CDR3 DNA: TGTGCCAGCAGCCCCCCTAGAGAGGGTCCTAGGACTGAAGCTTTCTTT

clone size: .
J gene: TRBJ2-5
V gene: TRBV28
D gene: .
CDR3 length: 15
CDR3 protein: CASSFQPGDQETQYF
CDR3 DNA: TGTGCCAGCAGTTTCCAACCGGGAGACCAAGAGACCCAGTACTTC

clone size: .
J gene: TRBJ2-1
V gene: TRBV2
D gene: TRBD1
CDR3 length: 15
CDR3 protein: CASSIDRGSYNEQFF
CDR3 DNA: TGTGCCAGCAGTATCGACAGGGGAAGCTACAATGAGCAGTTCTTC

clone size: .
J gene: TRBJ1-1
V gene: TRBV2
D gene: TRBD1
CDR3 length: 16
CDR3 protein: CASSPDRGIMNTEAFF
CDR3 DNA: TGTGCCAGCAGTCCAGACAGGGGGATAATGAACACTGAAGCTTTCTTT

clone size: .
J gene: TRBJ2-7
V gene: TRBV5-1
D gene: TRBD2
CDR3 length: 14
CDR3 protein: CASSPGTSGYEQYF
CDR3 DNA: TGCGCCAGCAGCCCCGGGACTAGCGGATACGAGCAGTACTTC

clone size: .
J gene: TRBJ1-2
V gene: TRBV9
D gene: .
CDR3 length: 13
CDR3 protein: CASSVRASYGYTF
CDR3 DNA: TGTGCCAGCAGCGTTAGGGCGTCTTATGGCTACACCTTC

clone size: .
J gene: TRBJ2-7
V gene: TRBV28
D gene: .
CDR3 length: 14
CDR3 protein: CASTSGGGFYEQYF
CDR3 DNA: TGTGCCAGCACCTCGGGAGGGGGCTTCTACGAGCAGTACTTC

clone size: .
J gene: TRBJ2-3
V gene: TRBV19
D gene: .
CDR3 length: 15
CDR3 protein: CASSISRAVTDTQYF
CDR3 DNA: TGTGCCAGTAGTATTTCGCGGGCGGTCACAGATACGCAGTATTTT

clone size: .
J gene: TRBJ1-1
V gene: TRBV28
D gene: .
CDR3 length: 16
CDR3 protein: CASSFIRGARDTEAFF
CDR3 DNA: TGTGCCAGCAGTTTCATAAGGGGCGCGAGGGACACTGAAGCTTTCTTT

clone size: .
J gene: TRBJ1-4
V gene: TRBV5-1
D gene: .
CDR3 length: 15
CDR3 protein: CASSYALGPGKKLFF
CDR3 DNA: TGCGCCAGCAGCTACGCTTTGGGCCCTGGGAAAAAACTGTTTTTT

clone size: .
J gene: TRBJ2-2
V gene: TRBV5-1
D gene: TRBD2
CDR3 length: 14
CDR3 protein: CASRTSQNTGELFF
CDR3 DNA: TGCGCCAGCCGGACTAGCCAGAACACCGGGGAGCTGTTTTTT

clone size: .
J gene: TRBJ2-5
V gene: TRBV29-1
D gene: .
CDR3 length: 12
CDR3 protein: CSVAGAGETQYF
CDR3 DNA: TGCAGCGTCGCCGGGGCAGGGGAGACCCAGTACTTC

clone size: .
J gene: TRBJ1-1
V gene: TRBV11-3
D gene: .
CDR3 length: 15
CDR3 protein: CASSLETLGWTEAFF
CDR3 DNA: TGTGCCAGCAGCTTAGAAACGCTGGGTTGGACTGAAGCTTTCTTT

clone size: .
J gene: TRBJ2-3
V gene: TRBV24-1
D gene: TRBD2
CDR3 length: 16
CDR3 protein: CATRSTSAEGPDTQYF
CDR3 DNA: TGTGCCACCAGGTCCACTAGCGCCGAGGGCCCAGATACGCAGTATTTT

clone size: .
J gene: TRBJ2-1
V gene: TRBV5-5
D gene: TRBD2
CDR3 length: 17
CDR3 protein: CASSLVSFGRGLNEQFF
CDR3 DNA: TGTGCCAGCAGCTTGGTGTCCTTCGGGAGGGGATTAAATGAGCAGTTCTTC

clone size: .
J gene: TRBJ2-3
V gene: TRBV29-1
D gene: TRBD1
CDR3 length: 13
CDR3 protein: CSADRVGTDTQYF
CDR3 DNA: TGCAGCGCGGACAGGGTTGGGACAGATACGCAGTATTTT

clone size: .
J gene: TRBJ2-6
V gene: TRBV19
D gene: TRBD1
CDR3 length: 15
CDR3 protein: CASRDRAGGANVLTF
CDR3 DNA: TGTGCCAGTAGAGACAGGGCTGGGGGGGCCAACGTCCTGACTTTC

clone size: once
J gene: TRBJ1-2
V gene: TRBV9
D gene: .
CDR3 length: 13
CDR3 protein: CASSVAGSGGYTF
CDR3 DNA: TGTGCCAGCAGCGTCGCAGGGTCGGGTGGCTACACCTTC

clone size: .
J gene: TRBJ1-1
V gene: TRBV19
D gene: .
CDR3 length: 16
CDR3 protein: CASSLLTVGMGTEAFF
CDR3 DNA: TGTGCCAGTAGCCTCCTCACGGTAGGCATGGGCACTGAAGCTTTCTTT